This T cell receptor (beta chain) was recorded in a study of post-analysis software for immune sequencing data. The CDR3 covers 12 residues. Germline values: CDR1 MNHNY, CDR2 SVGAGI (reference sequence). V was clipped by 6 bases and J by 10 bases; unmatched bases: 7. The library was made from cDNA and included unique molecular identifiers. Each CDR3 protein is one row after TCRdb ran MiXCR on the PCR reads. The table includes 750,000 to 950,000 distinct CDR3 sequences, roughly 50% detected once. The study, taken as a whole, reports: Patients had higher frequencies than controls of roughly five TRBV segments, including TRBV5-6, TRBV5-1 and TRBV20-1.

Note on this clonotype: Its antigen is unidentified.

V is TRBV6-6 and J is TRBJ1-2, with TRBD1 identical over 8 bases. The receptor was isolated from a girl between 10 and 17 years old with multiple sclerosis. Sequenced: blood. CDR3 bases: TGTGCCAGCAGGGGACAGGAGCTTGTCTACACCTTC. It codes for CASRGQELVYTF.